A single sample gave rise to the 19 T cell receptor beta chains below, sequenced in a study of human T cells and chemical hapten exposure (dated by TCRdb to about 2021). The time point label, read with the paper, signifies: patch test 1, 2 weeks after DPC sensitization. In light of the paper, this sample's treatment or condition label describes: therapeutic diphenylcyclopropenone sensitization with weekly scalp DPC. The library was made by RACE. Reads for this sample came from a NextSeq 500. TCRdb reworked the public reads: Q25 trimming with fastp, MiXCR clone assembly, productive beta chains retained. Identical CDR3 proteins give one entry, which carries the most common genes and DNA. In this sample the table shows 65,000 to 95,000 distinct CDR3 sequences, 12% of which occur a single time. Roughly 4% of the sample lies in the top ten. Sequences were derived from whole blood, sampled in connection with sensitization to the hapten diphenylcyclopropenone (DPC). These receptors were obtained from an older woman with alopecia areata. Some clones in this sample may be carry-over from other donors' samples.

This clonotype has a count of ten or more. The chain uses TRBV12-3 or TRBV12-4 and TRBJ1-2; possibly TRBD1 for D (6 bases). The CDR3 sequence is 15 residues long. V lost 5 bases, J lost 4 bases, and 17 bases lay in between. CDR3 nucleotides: TGTGCCAGCAGTACTCACATAACAGGGCCCTATGGCTACACCTTC. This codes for CASSTHITGPYGYTF.

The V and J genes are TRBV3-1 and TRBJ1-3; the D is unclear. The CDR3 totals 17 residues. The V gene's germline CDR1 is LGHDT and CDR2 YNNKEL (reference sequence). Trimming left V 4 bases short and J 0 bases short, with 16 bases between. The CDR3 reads CASSLFDWAPSGNTIYF. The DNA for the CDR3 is TGTGCCAGCAGCCTATTCGACTGGGCGCCCTCTGGAAACACCATATATTTT.

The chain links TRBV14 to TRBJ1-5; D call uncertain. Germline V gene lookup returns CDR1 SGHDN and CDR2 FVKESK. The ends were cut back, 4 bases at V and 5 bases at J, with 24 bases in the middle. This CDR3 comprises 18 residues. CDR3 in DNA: TGTGCCAGCAGCCCCAATGGCGCCCGTCCGGGGTTCCATCAGCCCCAGCATTTT. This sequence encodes CASSPNGARPGFHQPQHF.

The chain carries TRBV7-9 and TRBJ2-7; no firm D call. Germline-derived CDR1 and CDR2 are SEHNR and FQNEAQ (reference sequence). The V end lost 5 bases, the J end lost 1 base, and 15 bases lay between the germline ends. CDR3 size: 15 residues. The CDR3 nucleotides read TGTGCCAGCAGCCCTCTGCAGGCTCCATCCTACGAGCAGTACTTC. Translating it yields CASSPLQAPSYEQYF.

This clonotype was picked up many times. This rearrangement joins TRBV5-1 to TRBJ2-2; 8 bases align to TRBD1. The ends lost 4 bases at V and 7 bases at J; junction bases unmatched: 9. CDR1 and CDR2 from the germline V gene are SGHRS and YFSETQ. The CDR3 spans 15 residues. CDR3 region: CASSLWTGRSGELFF. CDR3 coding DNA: TGCGCCAGCAGCCTCTGGACAGGGAGGAGCGGGGAGCTGTTTTTT.

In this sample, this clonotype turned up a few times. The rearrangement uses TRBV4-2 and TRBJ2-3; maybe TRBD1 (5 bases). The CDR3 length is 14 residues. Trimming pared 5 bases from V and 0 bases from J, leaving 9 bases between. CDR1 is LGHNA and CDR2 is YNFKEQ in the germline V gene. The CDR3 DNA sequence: TGTGCCAGCAGCGGACGACAGAGCACAGATACGCAGTATTTT. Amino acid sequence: CASSGRQSTDTQYF.

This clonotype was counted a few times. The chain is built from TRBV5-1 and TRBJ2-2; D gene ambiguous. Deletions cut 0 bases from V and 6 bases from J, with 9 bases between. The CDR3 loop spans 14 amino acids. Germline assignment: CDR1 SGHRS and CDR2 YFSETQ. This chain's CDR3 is CASSLDPEPGELFF. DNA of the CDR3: TGCGCCAGCAGCTTGGACCCTGAACCCGGGGAGCTGTTTTTT.

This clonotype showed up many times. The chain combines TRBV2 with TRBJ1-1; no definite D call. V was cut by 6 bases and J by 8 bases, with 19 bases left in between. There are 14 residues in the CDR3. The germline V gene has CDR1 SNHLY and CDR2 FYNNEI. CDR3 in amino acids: CASSRQTYGGEAFF. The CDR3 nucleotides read TGTGCCAGCAGCCGACAAACATATGGCGGGGAAGCTTTCTTT.

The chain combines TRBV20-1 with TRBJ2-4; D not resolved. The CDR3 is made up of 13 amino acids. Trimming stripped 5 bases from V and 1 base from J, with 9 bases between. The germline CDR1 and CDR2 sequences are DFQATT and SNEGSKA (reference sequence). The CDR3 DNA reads TGCAGTGCTTGGGCGCCGGCCAAAAACATTCAGTACTTC. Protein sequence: CSAWAPAKNIQYF.

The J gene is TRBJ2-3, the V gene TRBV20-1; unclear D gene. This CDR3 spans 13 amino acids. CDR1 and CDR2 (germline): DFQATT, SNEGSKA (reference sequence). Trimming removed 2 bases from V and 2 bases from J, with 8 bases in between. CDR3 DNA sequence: TGCAGTGCTAGATTGACGGCCACAGATACGCAGTATTTT. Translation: CSARLTATDTQYF.

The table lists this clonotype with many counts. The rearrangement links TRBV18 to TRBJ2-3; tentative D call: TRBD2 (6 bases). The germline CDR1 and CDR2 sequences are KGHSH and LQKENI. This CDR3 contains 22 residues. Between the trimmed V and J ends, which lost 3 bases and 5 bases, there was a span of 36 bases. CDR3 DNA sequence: TGTGCCAGCTCACCCACCCCGGCCGCGGACACGGCCGTGCGGGGTGAGGGAGATACGCAGTATTTT. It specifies CASSPTPAADTAVRGEGDTQYF.

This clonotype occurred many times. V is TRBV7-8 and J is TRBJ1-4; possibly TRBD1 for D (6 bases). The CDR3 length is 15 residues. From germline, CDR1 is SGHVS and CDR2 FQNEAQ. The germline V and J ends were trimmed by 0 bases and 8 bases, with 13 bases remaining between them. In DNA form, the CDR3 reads TGTGCCAGCAGCTTAGCATCCAGGGGTGGAGAAAAACTGTTTTTT. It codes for CASSLASRGGEKLFF.

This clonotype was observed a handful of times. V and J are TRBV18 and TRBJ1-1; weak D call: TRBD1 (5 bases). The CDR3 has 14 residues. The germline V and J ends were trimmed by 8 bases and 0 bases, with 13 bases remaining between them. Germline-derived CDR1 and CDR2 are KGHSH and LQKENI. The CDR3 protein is CASPGPGLNTEAFF. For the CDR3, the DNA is TGTGCCAGCCCTGGCCCGGGGCTGAACACTGAAGCTTTCTTT.

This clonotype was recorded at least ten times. The CDR3 nucleotides are TGTGCCAGCACCCTAGCGGGGGAAGAGACCCAGTACTTC. It codes for CASTLAGEETQYF. The chain recombines TRBV6-1 with TRBJ2-5; 10 nucleotides align to TRBD2. The CDR3 extends over 13 amino acids. V was pared by 7 bases and J by 3 bases, with 2 bases of the junction left unmatched. CDR1 is MNHNS and CDR2 is SASEGT in the germline V gene.

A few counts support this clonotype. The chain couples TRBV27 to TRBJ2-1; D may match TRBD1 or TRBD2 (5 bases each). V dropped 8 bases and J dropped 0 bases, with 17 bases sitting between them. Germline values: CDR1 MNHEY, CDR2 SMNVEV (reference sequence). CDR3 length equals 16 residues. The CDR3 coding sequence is TGTGCCAGCTGGGTAACGGGACGACGCTCCTACAATGAGCAGTTCTTC. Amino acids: CASWVTGRRSYNEQFF.

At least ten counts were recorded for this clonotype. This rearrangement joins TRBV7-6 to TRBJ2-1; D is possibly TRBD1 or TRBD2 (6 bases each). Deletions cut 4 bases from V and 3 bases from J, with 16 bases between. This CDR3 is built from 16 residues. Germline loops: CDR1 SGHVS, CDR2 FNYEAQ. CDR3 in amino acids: CASSSLWGADYNEQFF. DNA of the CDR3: TGTGCCAGCAGCTCCCTTTGGGGGGCCGACTACAATGAGCAGTTCTTC. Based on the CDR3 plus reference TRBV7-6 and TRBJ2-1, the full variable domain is GAGVSQSPRYKVTKRGQDVALRCDPISGHVSLYWYRQALGQGPEFLTYFNYEAQQDKSGLPNDRFSAERPEGSISTLTIQRTEQRDSAMYRCASSSLWGADYNEQFFGPGTRLTVL.

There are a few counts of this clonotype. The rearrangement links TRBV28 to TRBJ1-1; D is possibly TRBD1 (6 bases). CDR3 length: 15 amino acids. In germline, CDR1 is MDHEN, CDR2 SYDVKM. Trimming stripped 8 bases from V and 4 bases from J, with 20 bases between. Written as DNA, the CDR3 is TGTGCCAGCTCACCCGGCGGGGGGGGGCGCACTGAAGCTTTCTTT. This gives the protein CASSPGGGGRTEAFF. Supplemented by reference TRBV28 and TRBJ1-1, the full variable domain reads DVKVTQSSRYLVKRTGEKVFLECVQDMDHENMFWYRQDPGLGLRLIYFSYDVKMKEKGDIPEGYSVSREKKERFSLILESASTNQTSMYLCASSPGGGGRTEAFFGQGTRLTVV.

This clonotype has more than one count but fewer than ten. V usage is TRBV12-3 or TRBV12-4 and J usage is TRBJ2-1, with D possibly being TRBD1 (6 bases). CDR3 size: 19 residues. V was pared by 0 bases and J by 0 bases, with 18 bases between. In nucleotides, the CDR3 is TGTGCCAGCAGTTTAGCGGCCAGGGGTCTTTACAGCTCCTACAATGAGCAGTTCTTC. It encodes CASSLAARGLYSSYNEQFF.

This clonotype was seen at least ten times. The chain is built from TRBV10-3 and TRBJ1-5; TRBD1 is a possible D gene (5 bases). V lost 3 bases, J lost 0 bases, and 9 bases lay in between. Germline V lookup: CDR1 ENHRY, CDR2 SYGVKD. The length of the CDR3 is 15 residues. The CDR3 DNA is TGTGCCATCAGTGACTCAGGGAATAGCAATCAGCCCCAGCATTTT. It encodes CAISDSGNSNQPQHF.